This TCR beta chain emerged from a study of blood T cell repertoires in COVID-19. Study-wide context: Nucleic acid was either cDNA or gDNA, and it came from T cells, B-cell-depleted T cells, or PBMCs.

The data were produced by immunoSEQ multiplex PCR, yet TCRdb's version contains in-frame clones alone and is incomplete. This sample has 100,000 to 150,000 clones, with about 81% found just once. The Seattle patients joined while their infection was active and were tracked longitudinally afterward. The length of the CDR3 is 13 residues. Germline V CDR1 and CDR2: ENHRY, SYGVKD. V was clipped by 1 base and J by 4 bases, with 7 bases between them. Sequenced input: peripheral blood. V and J are TRBV10-3 and TRBJ1-2, with a possible D match to TRBD1 (5 bases). The TCR originated in a man younger than 40 with COVID-19, enrolled during active disease. The CDR3 DNA reads as TGTGCCATCAGTGAGTATGACAGCTATGGCTACACCTTC. The encoded protein is CAISEYDSYGYTF.